Listed here are 2 T cell receptor beta chains from one sample, sequenced in a study of Graves' ophthalmopathy and Graves' hyperthyroidism. Researchers took RNA transcripts and amplified TCR beta CDR3 regions from them. First-round RT-PCR employed HTBI primers, with a second-round multiplex PCR after it. TCRdb recomputed calls from the multiplex PCR reads with MiXCR, one row per CDR3 protein. The sample lists a few hundred thousand distinct CDR3 sequences; under 45% were seen once. Sequencing used peripheral blood or thyroid tissue (not recorded which). All receptors come from an adult man with Graves' hyperthyroidism.

The table lists this clonotype with many counts. V is TRBV30 and J is TRBJ1-1; D not certain. The germline V and J ends were trimmed by 2 bases and 0 bases, with 4 bases remaining between them. The V gene's germline CDR1 is GTSNPN and CDR2 SVGIG (reference sequence). The CDR3 totals 12 residues. The CDR3 nucleotides are TGTGCCTGGAGTATCATGAACACTGAAGCTTTCTTT. Its protein is CAWSIMNTEAFF.

Turning to this clonotype: This clone may be a read error of a much larger clone one base away. This chain links TRBV10-2 with TRBJ1-1; D not certain. The CDR3 sequence is 13 residues long. Per the germline V gene, CDR1 is WSHSY and CDR2 is SAAADI. The CDR3 is CASTEGRGTEAFF. The CDR3, as DNA: TGTGCCAGCACTGAAGGCAGAGGCACTGAAGCTTTCTTT.